These 18 T cell receptor beta chains originate from one sample sequenced in a study of cytomegalovirus exposure and HLA in healthy donors. The primer mix had 60 Vbeta and 13 Jbeta primers. Assay used: immunoSEQ multiplex PCR; TCRdb lists only in-frame clones, some missing. The sample shows about 190,000 clones, about nine tenths of them seen only once. Sequencing was performed on PBMCs. The origin of the receptors is a boy between 2 and 10 years old in good health and CMV-seronegative.

This chain joins TRBV7-8 and TRBJ1-3, with D maybe TRBD1 (5 bases). CDR3 size: 16 residues. Germline CDR1 SGHVS, CDR2 FQNEAQ. V lost 7 bases and J lost 4, with 20 bases in between. The CDR3 loop is CASTPRPDSEGNTIYF. CDR3 nucleotide sequence: TGTGCCAGCACCCCACGCCCCGACAGTGAAGGAAACACCATATATTTT.

CDR3 loop: CAWKRQGLNTEAFF. The DNA of the CDR3 is TGTGCCTGGAAAAGACAGGGGCTGAACACTGAAGCTTTCTTT. The rearrangement joins TRBV30 to TRBJ1-1, with 8 bases aligning to TRBD1. Losses at the gene ends were 4 bases for V and 0 bases for J; bases not matched to a gene: 4. Per the germline V gene, CDR1 is GTSNPN and CDR2 is SVGIG (reference sequence). The CDR3 covers 14 residues.

The V gene is TRBV27, the J gene TRBJ2-3, with 7 positions matching TRBD1. The CDR3 loop spans 14 amino acids. V trimming: 6 bases; J trimming: 4 bases; junction bases outside the gene matches: 7. From germline, CDR1 is MNHEY and CDR2 SMNVEV (reference sequence). CDR3 nucleotides: TGTGCCAGCAGGAAGGGACAGCAGTCAGATACGCAGTATTTT. This gives the protein CASRKGQQSDTQYF.

This clone was counted once. The rearrangement links TRBV19 to TRBJ1-2; perhaps TRBD1 as D (5 bases). Germline-derived CDR1 and CDR2 are LNHDA and SQIVND (reference sequence). Deletions cut 5 bases from V and 2 bases from J, with 6 bases between. The CDR3 extends over 12 amino acids. This CDR3 reads CASSWTNYGYTF. The CDR3 coding sequence is TGTGCCAGTAGTTGGACAAACTATGGCTACACCTTC.

The chain employs TRBV7-3 and TRBJ1-1; D is unresolved. Germline lookup yields CDR1 SGHTA and CDR2 FQGTGA. With 8 bases removed from V and 4 bases from J, the gap between germline ends came to 8 bases. This CDR3 contains 11 residues. The CDR3 region is CASGRGTEAFF. DNA for the CDR3: TGTGCCAGCGGTCGGGGCACTGAAGCTTTCTTT.

This rearrangement joins TRBV2 to TRBJ2-2, with D possibly matching TRBD1 (6 bases). The CDR3 runs 12 residues. The germline V gene has CDR1 SNHLY and CDR2 FYNNEI. V was pared by 9 bases and J by 4 bases, with 9 bases between. In DNA form, the CDR3 reads TGTGCCAGGAAGGACAGCACCGGGGAGCTGTTTTTT. Its protein is CARKDSTGELFF.

This chain uses TRBV9 with TRBJ2-5; D is possibly TRBD2 (6 bases). V gave up 3 bases and J gave up 3 bases, with 6 bases separating them. The CDR3 runs 12 residues. Germline V CDR1 and CDR2: SGDLS, YYNGEE. The DNA of the CDR3 is TGTGCCAGCAGCGGGAGGGAAGAGACCCAGTACTTC. Protein sequence: CASSGREETQYF.

The chain employs TRBV10-1 and TRBJ2-2; the D is unclear. Germline V lookup: CDR1 WNHNN, CDR2 SYGVQD (reference sequence). The CDR3 length is 12 residues. Trimming took off 5 bases at V and 2 bases at J, with 3 bases between the two ends. CDR3: CASSYNTGELFF. DNA of the CDR3: TGCGCCAGCAGTTATAACACCGGGGAGCTGTTTTTT.

The chain carries TRBV27 and TRBJ2-2, with TRBD1 matching 9 bases. The CDR3 extends over 16 amino acids. Germline V gene lookup returns CDR1 MNHEY and CDR2 SMNVEV (reference sequence). Losses at the gene ends were 1 base for V and 5 bases for J; bases not matched to a gene: 5. This CDR3 reads CASSLLQGARTGELFF. The CDR3 region has the DNA TGTGCCAGCAGTTTATTACAGGGGGCGAGAACCGGGGAGCTGTTTTTT.

This rearrangement joins TRBV6-1 to TRBJ1-5, with D perhaps TRBD1 (6 bases). V lost 4 bases and J lost 2, with 12 bases in between. This CDR3 has 15 amino acids. Germline V gene sequence: CDR1 MNHNS, CDR2 SASEGT. The CDR3 DNA sequence: TGTGCCAGCAGTGCTACCCGACAGGGCAATCAGCCCCAGCATTTT. This sequence encodes CASSATRQGNQPQHF.

This clone was observed a few times. This chain uses TRBV5-6 with TRBJ1-4, with 7 bases lining up with TRBD1. The trim removed 0 bases at V and 0 bases at J, leaving 8 bases unmatched. The CDR3 has 18 residues. Germline V lookup: CDR1 SGHDT, CDR2 YYEEEE. In DNA, the CDR3 is TGTGCCAGCAGCTTGGCCGCAGGGGGTCATCCAACTAATGAAAAACTGTTTTTT. Its protein product is CASSLAAGGHPTNEKLFF.

This chain links TRBV21-1 with TRBJ2-7; TRBD2, as called in the table, went unchecked against the DNA. TRBV21-1 is marked as a pseudogene. The CDR3 is 17 residues long. CDR3 region: CASSKGEGRGFPYEQYF. As DNA, the CDR3 is TGTGCCAGCAGCAAAGGGGAAGGGCGGGGGTTCCCCTACGAGCAGTACTTC.

The J gene is TRBJ2-1, the V gene TRBV4-1; 7 bases map to TRBD2. V lost 0 bases, J lost 3 bases, and 8 bases stayed unmatched. Germline V gene sequence: CDR1 MGHRA, CDR2 YSYEKL. The CDR3 is 17 amino acids. The CDR3 bases are TGCGCCAGCAGCCAAGATTCAACGGGAGGAGTCTACAATGAGCAGTTCTTC. Translated, it gives CASSQDSTGGVYNEQFF.

CDR3 sequence: CASSQSSGVGPTDTQYF. Written as DNA, the CDR3 is TGCGCCAGCAGCCAAAGTAGCGGGGTGGGTCCCACAGATACGCAGTATTTT. The chain joins TRBV4-1 to TRBJ2-3, with 8 bases matching TRBD2. The CDR3 length is 17 residues. Germline V CDR1 and CDR2: MGHRA, YSYEKL. Trimming took 2 bases from V and 2 from J; bases not matched to a gene: 9.

The chain has TRBV5-6 and TRBJ1-1, with D perhaps TRBD1 (5 bases). Germline-derived CDR1 and CDR2 are SGHDT and YYEEEE. The CDR3 has 14 amino acids. Deletions cut 0 bases from V and 4 bases from J, with 10 bases between. DNA of the CDR3: TGTGCCAGCAGCTTGGACACGACAGTCACTGAAGCTTTCTTT. It is translated as CASSLDTTVTEAFF.

A single count supports this clone. This chain joins TRBV6-5 and TRBJ1-4; tentatively, D is TRBD1 (6 bases). Per the germline V gene, CDR1 is MNHEY and CDR2 is SVGAGI. This CDR3 has 15 amino acids. V lost 5 bases to trimming and J lost 0 bases, with 10 bases between them. The CDR3 DNA sequence: TGTGCCAGCAGTGTGACAGGTCCAACTAATGAAAAACTGTTTTTT. Protein sequence: CASSVTGPTNEKLFF.

The chain employs TRBV27 and TRBJ1-1; 7 nucleotides line up with TRBD1. CDR1 and CDR2 (germline): MNHEY, SMNVEV (reference sequence). V gave up 4 bases and J gave up 1 base; unmatched junction bases: 6. The CDR3 has 15 residues. The CDR3 sequence is CASSSRQGPNTEAFF. DNA for the CDR3: TGTGCCAGCAGTTCGCGACAGGGCCCGAACACTGAAGCTTTCTTT.

The chain links TRBV7-2 to TRBJ1-4; D call uncertain. The CDR3 runs 15 residues. CDR1 is SGHTA, CDR2 FQGNSA, per germline. V gave up 2 bases and J gave up 3 bases, with 10 bases separating them. CDR3 in amino acids: CASSLSASPNEKLFF. In DNA, the CDR3 is TGTGCCAGCAGCTTATCCGCGTCCCCTAATGAAAAACTGTTTTTT.